The source of this T cell receptor beta chain is a study of blood T cell repertoires in COVID-19. Study summary: Sources were T cells, B-cell-depleted T cells, or PBMCs; the material itself was cDNA or gDNA.

Per the authors' pipeline: Amplified reference gene primers provided the basis for estimating nucleated cell counts. The method was immunoSEQ multiplex PCR; TCRdb's version includes in-frame clones alone and lacks a portion of them. D and trimming were read from the DNA, whereas the V and J calls and clone size are those reported in that table. The data hold about 230,000 clones, with over 70% observed a single time. CDR1 and CDR2 (germline): SSHAT, FNYEAQ (reference sequence). The CDR3 runs 16 residues. The trim removed 5 bases at V and 0 bases at J, leaving 6 bases unmatched. This receptor was obtained from a man in his forties with acute or convalescent COVID-19. Source material: peripheral blood. This chain uses TRBV7-7 with TRBJ2-1; 8 bases are shared with TRBD2. CDR3 protein: CASSPTSGSSYNEQFF. CDR3 nucleotides: TGTGCCAGCAGCCCCACTAGCGGAAGCTCCTACAATGAGCAGTTCTTC.